Below are 31 T cell receptor beta chains sequenced from a single sample in a study of blood T cell repertoires in COVID-19. Clones were read by immunoSEQ multiplex PCR, and TCRdb kept only the in-frame ones, dropping some. This sample yields 300,000 to 400,000 clones, of which about 88% are seen a single time; 5.5% to 7.5% belongs to the top ten. What was sequenced was peripheral blood. These receptors all stem from a woman aged 70-85 years with COVID-19, enrolled during active disease.

The table lists this clone with a count of one. The CDR3 loop is CASSLRSGGYPYEQYF. The CDR3 DNA is TGTGCCAGCTCTCTCCGGAGCGGGGGTTACCCCTACGAGCAGTACTTC. V usage is TRBV27 and J usage is TRBJ2-7; 8 positions match TRBD2. Germline values: CDR1 MNHEY, CDR2 SMNVEV (reference sequence). This CDR3 contains 16 residues. V dropped 8 bases and J dropped 2; count of bases not matched to a gene: 14.

The chain combines TRBV2 with TRBJ2-1; D unresolved. Germline V CDR1 and CDR2: SNHLY, FYNNEI. The CDR3 is made up of 12 amino acids. V lost 2 bases and J lost 9, with 8 bases in between. In DNA, the CDR3 is TGTGCCAGCAGTGAAATACTACCTGAGCAGTTCTTC. Translation gives CASSEILPEQFF.

J is TRBJ2-5 and V is TRBV9; D remains unclear. The V end lost 3 bases, the J end lost 1 base, and 4 bases lay between the germline ends. The CDR3 loop spans 12 amino acids. In germline, CDR1 is SGDLS, CDR2 YYNGEE. CDR3 residues: CASSESQETQYF. The CDR3 DNA is TGTGCCAGCAGCGAGAGCCAAGAGACCCAGTACTTC. Based on the CDR3 plus reference TRBV9 and TRBJ2-5, the full variable domain is DSGVTQTPKHLITATGQRVTLRCSPRSGDLSVYWYQQSLDQGLQFLIQYYNGEERAKGNILERFSAQQFPDLHSELNLSSLELGDSALYFCASSESQETQYFGPGTRLLVL.

V gene TRBV3-1 (or the pseudogene TRBV3-2) combines with J gene TRBJ1-2; 11 bases fit TRBD1. The germline CDR1 and CDR2 sequences are LGHDT and YNNKEL (reference sequence). V shed 2 bases, J shed 7 bases, and the junction held 9 bases outside the gene matches. This CDR3 is 16 amino acids long. The CDR3 loop reads CASSQRTGQGVGGYTF. The CDR3, as DNA: TGTGCCAGCAGCCAACGAACGGGACAGGGGGTGGGTGGCTACACCTTC.

For the CDR3, the DNA is TGTGCCAGCAGCTTAGGTTGGGGAGGTGGAAACACCATATATTTT. Protein sequence: CASSLGWGGGNTIYF. The V call is TRBV7-2, the J call TRBJ1-3, with unresolved D. The CDR3 is 15 amino acids. V gave up 1 base and J gave up 3 bases, with 10 bases separating them. The germline V gene encodes CDR1 SGHTA and CDR2 FQGNSA.

V and J are TRBV6-2 or TRBV6-3 and TRBJ1-1; the match to TRBD1 covers 10 bases. The ends lost 6 bases at V and 5 bases at J; junction bases unmatched: 9. Germline assignment: CDR1 MNHEY and CDR2 SVGEGT. This CDR3 is built from 15 residues. In DNA, the CDR3 is TGTGCCAGCAGCCCCCGACCGGGACAGGGGACTGAAGCTTTCTTT. Translation: CASSPRPGQGTEAFF.

This chain connects TRBV7-2 to TRBJ1-2, with D possibly being TRBD1 (5 bases). CDR3 length: 15 amino acids. Germline V lookup: CDR1 SGHTA, CDR2 FQGNSA. V lost 5 bases to trimming and J lost 4 bases, with 17 bases between them. The CDR3 coding sequence is TGTGCCAGCAGCCCTTCCGGGACTCCCGCCTATGGCTACACCTTC. Its protein product is CASSPSGTPAYGYTF.

The J gene is TRBJ2-3, the V gene TRBV7-6; TRBD2 agrees at 10 bases. There are 13 residues in the CDR3. Germline CDR1 SGHVS, CDR2 FNYEAQ. Trimming took 8 bases from V and 5 from J; bases not matched to a gene: 4. CDR3 loop: CASHSGGGDTQYF. CDR3 nucleotide sequence: TGTGCCAGCCACAGCGGGGGGGGAGATACGCAGTATTTT. The full variable domain, in which reference TRBV7-6 and TRBJ2-3 provide the parts outside the CDR3, is GAGVSQSPRYKVTKRGQDVALRCDPISGHVSLYWYRQALGQGPEFLTYFNYEAQQDKSGLPNDRFSAERPEGSISTLTIQRTEQRDSAMYRCASHSGGGDTQYFGPGTRLTVL.

The V call is TRBV5-5, the J call TRBJ1-2; D not certain. Germline V gene sequence: CDR1 SGHKS, CDR2 YYEKEE (reference sequence). This CDR3 has 14 residues. With 4 bases removed from V and 5 bases from J, the gap between germline ends came to 15 bases. This chain's CDR3 is CASSQELGKYGYTF. Written as DNA, the CDR3 is TGTGCCAGCAGCCAGGAACTAGGAAAGTATGGCTACACCTTC.

The V call is TRBV12-5, the J call TRBJ2-1; the match to TRBD1 covers 8 bases. Unmatched junction bases numbered 7, after V lost 1 base and J lost 8 bases. Germline V lookup: CDR1 LGHNT, CDR2 FRNRAP. The length of the CDR3 is 15 residues. The CDR3 DNA reads as TGTGCTAGTGGTTTGGGCCGGACAGGGTCCGATGAGCAGTTCTTC. Protein product: CASGLGRTGSDEQFF.

This chain uses TRBV10-1 with TRBJ2-3; TRBD2 is a possible D gene (7 bases). From germline, CDR1 is WNHNN and CDR2 SYGVQD (reference sequence). Deletions cut 6 bases from V and 4 bases from J, with 11 bases between. The CDR3 totals 13 residues. Written as DNA, the CDR3 is TGCGCCAGCAGCCACGGGGGGCCAGATACGCAGTATTTT. Translation: CASSHGGPDTQYF.

This clone was seen just once. The chain uses TRBV28 and TRBJ2-1; TRBD2 matches at 8 bases. The CDR3 sequence is 17 residues long. With V trimmed by 4 bases and J by 10 bases, 18 bases remained unmatched. Germline V gene sequence: CDR1 MDHEN, CDR2 SYDVKM. CDR3 residues: CASSSAFTTGGLLEQFF. The DNA of the CDR3 is TGTGCCAGCAGTTCGGCCTTTACGACGGGGGGGCTCCTGGAGCAGTTCTTC.

The chain has TRBV9 and TRBJ2-2; 10 nucleotides line up with TRBD2. The CDR3 length is 18 residues. The germline CDR1 and CDR2 sequences are SGDLS and YYNGEE. V shed 4 bases and J 4 bases; nucleotides not matched to a gene: 13. The DNA for the CDR3 is TGTGCCAGCAGCCCCCGGACGGGAGCGGGGGGGATCACCGGGGAGCTGTTTTTT. This translates into CASSPRTGAGGITGELFF.

The chain carries TRBV5-6 and TRBJ2-4; a possible D gene is TRBD1 (5 bases). CDR1 and CDR2 (germline): SGHDT, YYEEEE. Trimming cost V 4 bases and J 6 bases, with 11 bases left between them. CDR3 size: 13 residues. This CDR3 is CASSPQGGNIQYF. CDR3 coding DNA: TGTGCCAGCAGCCCCCAGGGTGGAAACATTCAGTACTTC.

This chain connects TRBV6-2 or TRBV6-3 to TRBJ2-1; 9 bases are a match to TRBD2. This CDR3 spans 21 amino acids. The V gene's germline CDR1 is MNHEY and CDR2 SVGEGT. The J segment lost 4 bases and the V segment lost 2 bases, leaving 21 bases of the junction unmatched. Written as DNA, the CDR3 is TGTGCCAGCAGTTACGTGGGGAGGCGGGGGGGTCCCCCCGGAGCTTACAATGAGCAGTTCTTC. Residues: CASSYVGRRGGPPGAYNEQFF.

Comments on this clone: Germline is not matched at one junction end, which may reflect a read error. The J gene is TRBJ1-1, the V gene TRBV24-1, with 11 bases aligning to TRBD1. The CDR3 runs 13 residues. Germline V lookup: CDR1 KGHDR, CDR2 SFDVKD. This chain's CDR3 is CVTRDRGYGEAFF. The CDR3 bases are TGTGTCACCAGGGACAGGGGGTATGGTGAAGCTTTCTTT.

Regarding this clone: This CDR3 is also generated by other DNA sequences in the sample. The rearrangement links TRBV2 to TRBJ1-1; D gene unclear. This CDR3 spans 13 amino acids. The germline V gene has CDR1 SNHLY and CDR2 FYNNEI. The ends were cut back, 6 bases at V and 1 base at J, with 9 bases in the middle. CDR3: CASRVRGNTEAFF. In DNA form, the CDR3 reads TGTGCCAGCAGGGTAAGAGGGAACACTGAAGCTTTCTTT.

This chain links TRBV11-1 with TRBJ1-2, with 8 bases that match TRBD1. Germline CDR1 reads SGHAT; CDR2 reads FQDESV (reference sequence). V was clipped by 7 bases and J by 0 bases; unmatched bases: 10. The CDR3 has 16 residues. This CDR3 is CASTRTGIEANYGYTF. CDR3 coding DNA: TGTGCCAGCACTAGGACAGGGATAGAAGCTAACTATGGCTACACCTTC.

This rearrangement joins TRBV9 to TRBJ1-5, with D unresolved. Germline V gene data show CDR1 as SGDLS and CDR2 as YYNGEE. Trimming shortened V by 4 bases and J by 5 bases, and 19 bases separated the two germline ends. This CDR3 region has 16 residues. CDR3 DNA: TGTGCCAGCAGCCCCCACCCGGGAATCTCCTATCAGCCCCAGCATTTT. Its protein product is CASSPHPGISYQPQHF.

The chain recombines TRBV4-3 with TRBJ2-7; the match to TRBD2 covers 12 bases. The CDR3 runs 16 residues. Germline CDR1 and CDR2: LGHNA and YSLEER. Trimming removed 4 bases from V and 1 base from J; junction bases left unmatched: 5. CDR3 sequence (DNA): TGCGCCAGCAGCCGCGTAGGGACTAGCGGGTCCTACGAGCAGTACTTC. This codes for CASSRVGTSGSYEQYF.

V is TRBV7-8 and J is TRBJ2-1; D unresolved. Germline V gives CDR1 SGHVS, CDR2 FQNEAQ. Trimming left V 1 base short and J 3 bases short, with 7 bases between. The CDR3 length is 14 residues. CDR3 protein: CASSLDYRYNEQFF. CDR3 coding DNA: TGTGCCAGCAGCTTAGACTACCGCTACAATGAGCAGTTCTTC. The full variable domain, with the rest looked up from reference TRBV7-8 and TRBJ2-1, is GAGVSQSPRYKVAKRGQDVALRCDPISGHVSLFWYQQALGQGPEFLTYFQNEAQLDKSGLPSDRFFAERPEGSVSTLKIQRTQQEDSAVYLCASSLDYRYNEQFFGPGTRLTVL.

The chain combines TRBV21-1 with TRBJ2-5; the table's TRBD2 call for D was not verified on the DNA. TRBV21-1 is reported as a pseudogene. The CDR3 is 14 amino acids. The CDR3 DNA reads TGTGCCAGCAGCAACGTCGGAGGCCAAGAGACCCAGTACTTC. This translates into CASSNVGGQETQYF.

The chain has TRBV11-2 and TRBJ1-1; D might be TRBD1 (6 bases). This CDR3 has 14 residues. V was pared by 5 bases and J by 0 bases, with 10 bases between. The germline CDR1 and CDR2 sequences are SGHAT and FQNNGV. CDR3 protein: CASSPGHLNTEAFF. The CDR3 coding sequence is TGTGCCAGCAGCCCGGGACATTTGAACACTGAAGCTTTCTTT. The whole variable domain, remainder taken from reference TRBV11-2 and TRBJ1-1, is EAGVAQSPRYKIIEKRQSVAFWCNPISGHATLYWYQQILGQGPKLLIQFQNNGVVDDSQLPKDRFSAERLKGVDSTLKIQPAKLEDSAVYLCASSPGHLNTEAFFGQGTRLTVV.

J is TRBJ2-7 and V is TRBV9; 10 nucleotides agree with TRBD2. The CDR3 is made up of 14 amino acids. Germline CDR1 reads SGDLS; CDR2 reads YYNGEE. V shed 4 bases and J 6 bases; nucleotides not matched to a gene: 7. In DNA form, the CDR3 reads TGTGCCAGCAGCCCCTCGGGACTAGCGCTCGAGCAGTACTTC. It codes for CASSPSGLALEQYF.

The V gene is TRBV6-1, the J gene TRBJ1-1; 7 bases fit TRBD1. CDR3 length: 16 amino acids. Germline assignment: CDR1 MNHNS and CDR2 SASEGT. J gave up 5 bases and V 4 bases, and 13 bases lay outside the gene matches. The CDR3 DNA is TGTGCCAGCAGTGTTGAGGGGGCGTTATCGCGGACTGAAGCTTTCTTT. As protein: CASSVEGALSRTEAFF.

The chain recombines TRBV5-6 with TRBJ1-2; 8 bases match TRBD1. CDR3 length equals 15 residues. J was trimmed by 2 bases and V by 4 bases; bases with no gene match: 7. The germline CDR1 and CDR2 sequences are SGHDT and YYEEEE. This CDR3 is CASSVGTGYNYGYTF. The CDR3 nucleotides are TGTGCCAGCAGCGTTGGGACAGGCTACAACTATGGCTACACCTTC.

This chain connects TRBV5-4 to TRBJ1-3; 7 bases match TRBD1. The J segment lost 1 base and the V segment lost 4 bases, leaving 5 bases of the junction unmatched. This CDR3 comprises 15 residues. Germline CDR1 and CDR2: SGHNT and YYREEE (reference sequence). The CDR3 here is CASSDRAGSGNTIYF. The CDR3 DNA follows: TGTGCCAGCAGCGACAGGGCCGGATCTGGAAACACCATATATTTT.

The rearrangement joins TRBV21-1 to TRBJ2-7; the D call in the table, TRBD1, was not verified against the DNA. TRBV21-1 has pseudogene status. The CDR3 is made up of 14 amino acids. The DNA for the CDR3 is TGTGCCAGCACCTGGGACAGGCGTGCCTACGAGCAGTACTTC. Residues: CASTWDRRAYEQYF.

The J gene is TRBJ1-1, the V gene TRBV3-1 (or the pseudogene TRBV3-2), with 7 nucleotides matching TRBD1. Losses at the gene ends were 4 bases for V and 7 bases for J; bases not matched to a gene: 6. The CDR3 has 13 amino acids. CDR1 is LGHDT, CDR2 YNNKEL, per germline (reference sequence). CDR3 bases: TGTGCCAGCAGCCTCGGGACAGCCCTTGAAGCTTTCTTT. It codes for CASSLGTALEAFF.

This clone was recorded only once. This chain links TRBV2 with TRBJ2-1; a possible D gene is TRBD2 (5 bases). The CDR3 runs to 15 residues. CDR1 and CDR2 from the germline V gene are SNHLY and FYNNEI. Trimming removed 7 bases from V and 6 bases from J, with 19 bases in between. The CDR3 DNA follows: TGTGCCAGCATAGGGAGAGGTGCGGCGGGCAATGAGCAGTTCTTC. It codes for CASIGRGAAGNEQFF.

This rearrangement joins TRBV6-1 to TRBJ2-1, with 8 bases matching TRBD2. V dropped 7 bases and J dropped 9; count of bases not matched to a gene: 14. Germline-derived CDR1 and CDR2 are MNHNS and SASEGT. The CDR3 is 15 residues long. The CDR3 nucleotides are TGTGCCAGCACCACGGGGCGGGGGGTTGAGGGTGAGCAGTTCTTC. It encodes CASTTGRGVEGEQFF.